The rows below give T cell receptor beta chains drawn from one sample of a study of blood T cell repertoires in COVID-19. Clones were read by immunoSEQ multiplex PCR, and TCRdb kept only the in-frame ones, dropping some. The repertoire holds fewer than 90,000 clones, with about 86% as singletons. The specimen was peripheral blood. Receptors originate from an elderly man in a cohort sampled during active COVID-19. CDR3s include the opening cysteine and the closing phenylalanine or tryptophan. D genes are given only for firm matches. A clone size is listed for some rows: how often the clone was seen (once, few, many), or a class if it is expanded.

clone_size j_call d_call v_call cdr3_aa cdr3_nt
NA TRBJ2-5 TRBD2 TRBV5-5 CASGLAGEETQYF TGTGCCAGCGGACTAGCGGGGGAAGAGACCCAGTACTTC
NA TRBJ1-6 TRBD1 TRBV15 CATSRDRQQNSPLHF TGTGCCACCAGCAGGGACAGGCAACAAAATTCACCCCTCCACTTT
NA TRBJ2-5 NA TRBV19 CASSITPQETQYF TGTGCCAGTAGTATAACTCCCCAAGAGACCCAGTACTTC
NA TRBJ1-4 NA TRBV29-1 CSVEGQGNEKLFF TGCAGCGTTGAAGGGCAGGGGAATGAAAAACTGTTTTTT
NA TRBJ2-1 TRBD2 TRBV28 CASSGSGGSGNEQFF TGTGCCAGCAGTGGAAGCGGGGGATCAGGCAATGAGCAGTTCTTC
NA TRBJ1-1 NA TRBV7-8 CASTLDRMNTEAFF TGTGCCAGCACCTTGGACAGAATGAACACTGAAGCTTTCTTT
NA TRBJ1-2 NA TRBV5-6 CASSLLAYTKTGYTF TGTGCCAGCAGCTTGCTGGCCTATACTAAAACTGGCTACACCTTC
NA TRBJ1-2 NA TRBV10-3 CAISGKATGGYTF TGTGCCATCAGTGGGAAGGCCACGGGTGGCTACACCTTC
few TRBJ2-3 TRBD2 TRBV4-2 CASSQSLAGGLRTDTQYF TGTGCCAGCAGCCAATCCCTAGCGGGGGGACTCCGCACAGATACGCAGTATTTT
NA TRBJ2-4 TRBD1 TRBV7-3 CASSLNAGGGIQYF TGTGCCAGCAGCTTAAATGCAGGGGGTGGCATTCAGTACTTC
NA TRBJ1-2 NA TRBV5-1 CASAGQSVDYGYTF TGCGCCAGCGCTGGACAATCTGTGGACTATGGCTACACCTTC
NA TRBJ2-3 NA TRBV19 CASSIRSSWGGGTDTQYF TGTGCCAGTAGTATAAGGTCTTCTTGGGGCGGGGGCACAGATACGCAGTATTTT
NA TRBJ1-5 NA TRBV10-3 CAISDGAHNQPQHF TGTGCCATCAGTGATGGGGCCCACAATCAGCCCCAGCATTTT
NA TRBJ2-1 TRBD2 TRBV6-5 CASSRGGPYNEQFF TGTGCCAGCAGTCGGGGGGGCCCTTACAATGAGCAGTTCTTC
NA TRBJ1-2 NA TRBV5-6 CASSFPQRINYGYTF TGTGCCAGCAGCTTTCCCCAGCGGATTAACTATGGCTACACCTTC
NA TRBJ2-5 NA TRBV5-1 CASSFGGVGETQYF TGCGCCAGCAGCTTCGGGGGAGTAGGGGAGACCCAGTACTTC
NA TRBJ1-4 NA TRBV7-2 CASSTGPGEKLFF TGTGCCAGCAGCACCGGCCCAGGGGAAAAACTGTTTTTT
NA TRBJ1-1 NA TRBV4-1 CASSQETGFRTEAFF TGCGCCAGCAGCCAGGAAACAGGGTTTCGGACTGAAGCTTTCTTT
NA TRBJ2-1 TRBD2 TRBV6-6 CASREWLAAYNEQFF TGTGCCAGCCGGGAGTGGCTAGCGGCCTACAATGAGCAGTTCTTC
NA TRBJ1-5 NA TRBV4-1 CASSQARQDNQPQHF TGCGCCAGCAGCCAAGCTAGACAGGACAATCAGCCCCAGCATTTT
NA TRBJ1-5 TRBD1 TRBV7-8 CASRYGQGQPQHF TGTGCCAGCAGGTACGGACAGGGGCAGCCCCAGCATTTT
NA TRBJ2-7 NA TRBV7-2 CASSLRGGQYEQYF TGTGCCAGCAGCTTACGCGGGGGACAATACGAGCAGTACTTC
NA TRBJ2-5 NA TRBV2 CASSEGLETQYF TGTGCCAGCAGTGAAGGGCTTGAGACCCAGTACTTC
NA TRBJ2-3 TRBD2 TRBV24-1 CAASRGGTTDTQYF TGTGCCGCATCTCGCGGGGGGACCACAGATACGCAGTATTTT
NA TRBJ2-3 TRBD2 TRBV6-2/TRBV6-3 CASSQRGGYTDTQYF TGTGCCAGCAGTCAGCGGGGGGGGTACACAGATACGCAGTATTTT
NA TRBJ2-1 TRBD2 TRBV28 CASSLEASGYNEQFF TGTGCCAGCAGTTTAGAGGCTAGCGGGTACAATGAGCAGTTCTTC
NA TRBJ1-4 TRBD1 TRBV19 CASSISGQGAPGEKLFF TGTGCCAGTAGTATCTCCGGACAGGGGGCGCCCGGTGAAAAACTGTTTTTT
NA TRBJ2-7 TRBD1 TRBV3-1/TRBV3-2 CASSLRDSEQYF TGTGCCAGCAGCCTTAGGGACAGCGAGCAGTACTTC
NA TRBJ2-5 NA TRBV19 CASSNMEGETQYF TGTGCCAGTAGTAACATGGAGGGCGAGACCCAGTACTTC
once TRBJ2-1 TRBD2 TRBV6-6 CASQRGAASVKNEQFF TGTGCCAGCCAGCGGGGGGCCGCCTCTGTCAAAAATGAGCAGTTCTTC
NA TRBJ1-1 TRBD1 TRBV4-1 CASSRLQGGNTEAFF TGCGCCAGCAGCCGCCTTCAGGGGGGGAACACTGAAGCTTTCTTT
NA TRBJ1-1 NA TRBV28 CASRMEGTEAFF TGTGCCAGCAGGATGGAGGGCACTGAAGCTTTCTTT
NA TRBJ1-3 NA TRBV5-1 CASSLGGYSGNTIYF TGCGCCAGCAGCTTGGGAGGCTACTCTGGAAACACCATATATTTT
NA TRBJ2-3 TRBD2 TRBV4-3 CASSQDRLATDTQYF TGCGCCAGCAGCCAAGATAGACTAGCCACAGATACGCAGTATTTT
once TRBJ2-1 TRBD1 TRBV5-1 CASSLAGDRDNEQFF TGCGCCAGCAGCTTGGCGGGGGACAGGGACAATGAGCAGTTCTTC
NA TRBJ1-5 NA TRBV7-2 CAAQQGPGQPQHF TGTGCCGCTCAACAGGGTCCTGGTCAGCCCCAGCATTTT